Presented here are 10 T cell receptor beta chains from one specimen sequenced in a study of blood T cell repertoires in COVID-19. Data came from immunoSEQ multiplex PCR; TCRdb stores just in-frame clones and leaves some out. Of roughly 380,000 clones in the sample, roughly 86% were seen once. The sequencing sample was made of peripheral blood. The source of these receptors is a human donor with acute or convalescent COVID-19. The donor label of this sample is uncertain.

Comment on this clone: An end of the junction does not agree with germline; a read error may underlie this. This chain uses TRBV18 with TRBJ1-3, with TRBD1 identical over 12 bases. The germline CDR1 and CDR2 sequences are KGHSH and LQKENI. This CDR3 contains 17 residues. The CDR3 region is CASSPQLTGTGGNILEF. CDR3 DNA sequence: TGTGCCAGCTCACCACAGTTAACCGGGACAGGGGGCAATATTTTGGAGTTT.

The chain links TRBV11-2 to TRBJ2-7; D may be TRBD1 (6 bases). Germline CDR1 reads SGHAT; CDR2 reads FQNNGV. Trimming cost V 4 bases and J 3 bases, with 13 bases left between them. The CDR3 is 14 amino acids. In DNA form, the CDR3 reads TGTGCCAGCAGCTGGTCACAGGGTAACTACGAGCAGTACTTC. Its translation is CASSWSQGNYEQYF.

The chain employs TRBV29-1 and TRBJ1-1, with a weak D call TRBD1 (5 bases). Germline V gives CDR1 SQVTM, CDR2 ANQGSEA. The length of the CDR3 is 10 residues. The V end lost 4 bases, the J end lost 7 bases, and 7 bases lay between the germline ends. The CDR3 DNA reads TGCAGCGTTGTGGACATTGAAGCTTTCTTT. It specifies CSVVDIEAFF.

The chain uses TRBV7-8 and TRBJ1-5; possibly TRBD1 for D (6 bases). Germline V gene sequence: CDR1 SGHVS, CDR2 FQNEAQ. The V and J ends lost 2 bases and 0 bases respectively, with 14 bases between them. The CDR3 is 17 residues long. The CDR3 sequence is CASSLRQADYSNQPQHF. The CDR3 DNA sequence: TGTGCCAGCAGCTTACGACAGGCTGACTATAGCAATCAGCCCCAGCATTTT.

This chain uses TRBV12-3 or TRBV12-4 with TRBJ2-2; D gene uncertain. The CDR3 loop spans 12 amino acids. V shed 7 bases and J shed 7 bases, with 10 bases lying between them. CDR3 sequence reads: CASTFGYGELFF. The CDR3 coding sequence is TGTGCCAGCACCTTCGGGTACGGGGAGCTGTTTTTT.

Of note for this clone: One end of the junction varies from germline; a read error may be responsible. This CDR3 is also generated by other DNA sequences in the sample. The chain employs TRBV19 and TRBJ1-2; D may be TRBD1 (5 bases). From germline, CDR1 is LNHDA and CDR2 SQIVND (reference sequence). The length of the CDR3 is 12 residues. CDR3 DNA: TGCGCCAGTAGTCAGTGGGGCTTCGGCTACACCTTC. This translates into CASSQWGFGYTF.

This clone turned up a few times. V usage is TRBV10-3 and J usage is TRBJ2-5; TRBD1 aligns across 10 bases. V lost 4 bases, J lost 4 bases, and 9 bases stayed unmatched. Germline V CDR1 and CDR2: ENHRY, SYGVKD. The CDR3 runs to 16 residues. CDR3 sequence (DNA): TGTGCCATCAGTGGTCGGGACAGGGGTCACGGAGAGACCCAGTACTTC. Residues: CAISGRDRGHGETQYF.

The chain joins TRBV6-1 to TRBJ1-2; D gene uncertain. The CDR3 sequence is 14 residues long. Looked up from germline, CDR1 is MNHNS and CDR2 is SASEGT. Trimming took off 2 bases at V and 3 bases at J, with 10 bases between the two ends. As DNA, the CDR3 is TGTGCCAGCAGTGAATGGGGAGATCACTATGGCTACACCTTC. Translating it yields CASSEWGDHYGYTF.

This chain links TRBV6-5 with TRBJ1-2, with 9 nucleotides matching TRBD1. Germline values: CDR1 MNHEY, CDR2 SVGAGI. V gave up 9 bases and J gave up 8 bases; unmatched junction bases: 10. This CDR3 has 13 amino acids. The CDR3 sequence: CASNLQGAPGYTF. DNA of the CDR3: TGTGCCAGTAATCTACAGGGGGCGCCCGGCTACACCTTC.

About this clone itself: The same CDR3 also results from other DNA sequences found in this sample. This chain connects TRBV3-1 (or the pseudogene TRBV3-2) to TRBJ2-5, with TRBD2 matching over 10 bases. Trimming cost V 0 bases and J 3 bases; bases outside gene matches: 4. This CDR3 has 16 residues. The germline V gene has CDR1 LGHDT and CDR2 YNNKEL (reference sequence). The CDR3 region has the DNA TGTGCCAGCAGCCAAGATCGGCTAGCGGGAGAAGAGACCCAGTACTTC. Amino acids: CASSQDRLAGEETQYF.